This TCR beta chain originates from a study of blood T cell repertoires in COVID-19. Data came from immunoSEQ multiplex PCR; TCRdb stores just in-frame clones and leaves some out. Altogether more than 70,000 clones are present, roughly 77% being singletons, with the ten largest covering nearly 25%. The sample taken for sequencing was peripheral blood. The clonotype comes from a human donor in a cohort sampled during active COVID-19.

CDR3 nucleotides: TGTGCCAGCAGCTTGTGGCAGGGTCAGAGCAATCAGCCCCAGCATTTT. As protein: CASSLWQGQSNQPQHF. The V call is TRBV5-6, the J call TRBJ1-5; the D gene is possibly TRBD1 (5 bases). CDR1 SGHDT and CDR2 YYEEEE come from the germline V gene. CDR3 length equals 16 residues. Trimming shortened V by 1 base and J by 1 base, and 12 bases separated the two germline ends.